This paragraph reports one TCR beta chain. This record comes from a study of blood T cell repertoires in COVID-19. On the study more broadly: Collection of acute and convalescent COVID-19 samples took place in the United States, Italy and Spain. T cells, B-cell-depleted T cells, or PBMCs provided the cDNA or gDNA that served as material.

The V segment lost 6 bases and the J segment 6 bases; nucleotides outside the gene matches: 8. The CDR3 loop spans 13 amino acids. Looked up from germline, CDR1 is LNHDA and CDR2 is SQIVND (reference sequence). The authors' processing: Researchers report that nucleated cell counts were estimated from reference gene primer amplification. Using immunoSEQ multiplex PCR, the repertoire was profiled, and TCRdb retains in-frame clones only, with some absent. That table supplies the V and J calls and clone size; D and trimming were determined from the DNA. This repertoire shows 95,000 to 110,000 clones, over 85% found once; its top ten account for 17%.

This TCR was sampled from a woman aged 80 or over in a cohort sampled during active COVID-19. The chain is built from TRBV19 and TRBJ2-7; 7 bases are a match to TRBD1. Sequencing was performed on peripheral blood. In DNA, the CDR3 is TGTGCCAGTAGGCCGGACAGGTCTTCCGAGCAGTACTTC. Protein: CASRPDRSSEQYF.